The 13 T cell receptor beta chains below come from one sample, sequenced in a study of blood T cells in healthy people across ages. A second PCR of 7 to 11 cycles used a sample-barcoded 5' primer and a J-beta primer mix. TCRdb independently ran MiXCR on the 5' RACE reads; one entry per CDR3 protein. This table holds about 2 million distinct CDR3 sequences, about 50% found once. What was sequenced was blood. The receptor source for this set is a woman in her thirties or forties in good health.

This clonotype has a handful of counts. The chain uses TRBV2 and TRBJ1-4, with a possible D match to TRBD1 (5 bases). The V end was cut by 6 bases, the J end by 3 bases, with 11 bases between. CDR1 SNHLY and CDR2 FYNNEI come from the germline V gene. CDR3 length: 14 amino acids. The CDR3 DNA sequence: TGTGCCAGCAGGGGACGGCAGCCTAATGAAAAACTGTTTTTT. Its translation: CASRGRQPNEKLFF.

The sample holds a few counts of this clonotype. CDR3 in DNA: TGTGCCAGCAGCAAGACAGGGGGCGTCTATGGCTACACCTTC. This gives the protein CASSKTGGVYGYTF. The rearrangement links TRBV21-1 to TRBJ1-2; the D segment call TRBD1 is taken from the table without a DNA check. TRBV21-1 is described as a pseudogene. The CDR3 length is 14 residues.

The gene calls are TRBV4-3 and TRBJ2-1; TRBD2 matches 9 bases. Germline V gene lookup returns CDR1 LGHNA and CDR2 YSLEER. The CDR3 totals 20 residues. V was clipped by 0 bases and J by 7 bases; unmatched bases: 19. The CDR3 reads CASSQDGGLAGSEGLNEQFF. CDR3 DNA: TGCGCCAGCAGCCAAGATGGCGGGCTAGCGGGGTCAGAGGGATTGAATGAGCAGTTCTTC.

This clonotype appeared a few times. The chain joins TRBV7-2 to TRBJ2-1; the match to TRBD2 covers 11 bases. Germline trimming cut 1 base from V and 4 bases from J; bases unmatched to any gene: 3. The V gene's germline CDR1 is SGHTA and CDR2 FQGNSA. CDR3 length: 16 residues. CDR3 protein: CASSLVAGGLYNEQFF. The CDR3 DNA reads TGTGCCAGCAGCTTAGTAGCGGGGGGGTTATACAATGAGCAGTTCTTC.

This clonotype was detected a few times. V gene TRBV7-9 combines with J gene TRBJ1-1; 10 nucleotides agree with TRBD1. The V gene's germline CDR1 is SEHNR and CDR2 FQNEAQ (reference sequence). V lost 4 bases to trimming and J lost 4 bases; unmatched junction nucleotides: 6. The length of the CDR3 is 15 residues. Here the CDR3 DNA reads TGTGCCAGCAGCTCCTCGGACAGGGGGGGCACTGAAGCTTTCTTT. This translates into CASSSSDRGGTEAFF.

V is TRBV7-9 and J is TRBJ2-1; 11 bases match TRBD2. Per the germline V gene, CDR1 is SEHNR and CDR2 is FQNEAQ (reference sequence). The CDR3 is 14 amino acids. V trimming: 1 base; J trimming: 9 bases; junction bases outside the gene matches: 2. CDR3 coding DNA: TGTGCCAGCAGCTTAGTAGGGACTAGCGGTGAGCAGTTCTTC. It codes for CASSLVGTSGEQFF.

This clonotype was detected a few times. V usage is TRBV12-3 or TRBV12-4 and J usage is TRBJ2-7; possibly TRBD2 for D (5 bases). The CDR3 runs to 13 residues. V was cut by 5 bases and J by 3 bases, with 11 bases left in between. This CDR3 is CASSVSVIYEQYF. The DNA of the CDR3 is TGTGCCAGCAGTGTTAGCGTAATCTACGAGCAGTACTTC.

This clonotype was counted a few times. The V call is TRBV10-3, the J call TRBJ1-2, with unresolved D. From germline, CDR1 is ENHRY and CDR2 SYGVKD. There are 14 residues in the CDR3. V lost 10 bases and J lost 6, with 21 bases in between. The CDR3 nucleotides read TGTGCCACTTGGGGTACGGACCCAAGGAATGGCTACACCTTC. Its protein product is CATWGTDPRNGYTF.

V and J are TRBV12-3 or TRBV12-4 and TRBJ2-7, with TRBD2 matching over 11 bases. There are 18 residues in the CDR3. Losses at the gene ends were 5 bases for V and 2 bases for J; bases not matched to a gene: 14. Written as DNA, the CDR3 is TGTGCCAGCAGTCCCAGTCACCGACTAGCGGGGATCGCCTACGAGCAGTACTTC. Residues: CASSPSHRLAGIAYEQYF.

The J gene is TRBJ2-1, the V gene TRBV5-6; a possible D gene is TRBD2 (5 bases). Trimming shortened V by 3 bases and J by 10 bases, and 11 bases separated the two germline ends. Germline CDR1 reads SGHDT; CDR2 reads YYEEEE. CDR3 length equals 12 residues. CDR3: CASSYLPGEQFF. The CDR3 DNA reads TGTGCCAGCAGCTACCTCCCGGGGGAGCAGTTCTTC.

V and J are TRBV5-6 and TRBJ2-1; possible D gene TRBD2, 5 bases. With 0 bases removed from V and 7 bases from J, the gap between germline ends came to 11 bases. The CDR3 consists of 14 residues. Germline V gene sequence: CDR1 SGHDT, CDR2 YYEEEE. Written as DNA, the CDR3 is TGTGCCAGCAGCTTGGCGGGGTACGGTAATGAGCAGTTCTTC. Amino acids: CASSLAGYGNEQFF.

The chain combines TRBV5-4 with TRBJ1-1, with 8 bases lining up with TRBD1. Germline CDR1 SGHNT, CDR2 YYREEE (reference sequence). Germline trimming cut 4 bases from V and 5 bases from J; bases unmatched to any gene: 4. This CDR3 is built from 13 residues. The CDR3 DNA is TGTGCCAGCAGCACCAGGACAGGGACTGAAGCTTTCTTT. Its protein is CASSTRTGTEAFF.

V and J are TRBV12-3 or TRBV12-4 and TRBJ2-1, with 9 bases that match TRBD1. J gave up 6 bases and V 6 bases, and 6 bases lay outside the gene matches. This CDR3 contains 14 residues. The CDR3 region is CASRTTGGRNEQFF. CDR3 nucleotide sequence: TGTGCCAGCAGAACGACAGGGGGACGCAATGAGCAGTTCTTC.